The 7 T cell receptor beta chains listed next were all sequenced from one sample in a study of shared clonotypes between healthy human individuals. Sequenced by immunoSEQ multiplex PCR; TCRdb stores in-frame clones only, minus some. The data hold some 1 million clones, with under 80% observed a single time. Sequenced sample: memory CD4+ T cells sorted from blood. Subset here: CD45RA-negative fraction. The source is a man aged 18 to 30 in good health.

The CDR3 DNA sequence: TGTGCCAGTAGTATTGGGGTGGGACAGGGCCGTCAAGAGACCCAGTACTTC. The encoded protein is CASSIGVGQGRQETQYF. This chain connects TRBV19 to TRBJ2-5, with TRBD1 matching 9 bases. From germline, CDR1 is LNHDA and CDR2 SQIVND (reference sequence). J gave up 2 bases and V 3 bases, and 10 bases lay outside the gene matches. This CDR3 spans 17 amino acids.

The V gene is TRBV7-9, the J gene TRBJ2-5; TRBD1 or TRBD2 may be the D gene (7 bases each). V was clipped by 7 bases and J by 9 bases, with 21 bases between them. In germline, CDR1 is SEHNR, CDR2 FQNEAQ (reference sequence). This CDR3 has 14 amino acids. CDR3: CASIPGGAAGSQYF. CDR3 in DNA: TGTGCCAGCATCCCAGGGGGGGCGGCCGGGTCCCAGTACTTC. Complete variable domain (other parts from reference TRBV7-9 and TRBJ2-5): DTGVSQNPRHKITKRGQNVTFRCDPISEHNRLYWYRQTLGQGPEFLTYFQNEAQLEKSRLLSDRFSAERPKGSFSTLEIQRTEQGDSAMYLCASIPGGAAGSQYFGPGTRLLVL.

The rearrangement uses TRBV19 and TRBJ1-3; the D is unclear. Trimming removed 6 bases from V and 0 bases from J, with 12 bases in between. Per the germline V gene, CDR1 is LNHDA and CDR2 is SQIVND (reference sequence). This CDR3 comprises 15 residues. The DNA for the CDR3 is TGTGCCAGTAGGGACGGCGTCCTCTCTGGAAACACCATATATTTT. It translates to CASRDGVLSGNTIYF.

V usage is TRBV10-2 and J usage is TRBJ2-7, with TRBD1 matching over 9 bases. CDR3 size: 16 residues. CDR1 and CDR2 from the germline V gene are WSHSY and SAAADI. After removal of 5 bases from V and 5 bases from J, the junction contained 13 bases not matched to a gene. CDR3 in amino acids: CASSHSPGQGSHEQYF. As DNA, the CDR3 is TGCGCCAGCAGTCATAGCCCGGGACAGGGTTCCCACGAGCAGTACTTC.

This chain uses TRBV9 with TRBJ2-2; 7 nucleotides line up with TRBD1. This CDR3 spans 14 amino acids. The V and J ends lost 4 bases and 4 bases, in that order; junction bases with no gene match: 4. The germline V gene encodes CDR1 SGDLS and CDR2 YYNGEE. In DNA, the CDR3 is TGTGCCAGCAGCCCCGACAGGGTCACCGGGGAGCTGTTTTTT. Amino acids: CASSPDRVTGELFF.

This sequence joins TRBV10-2 and TRBJ1-2, with 10 bases matching TRBD1. In germline, CDR1 is WSHSY, CDR2 SAAADI. V lost 4 bases and J lost 8; bases outside the gene matches: 4. The CDR3 extends over 13 amino acids. Here the CDR3 DNA reads TGCGCCAGCAGTGTGGACAGGGGGATCGGCTACACCTTC. This encodes CASSVDRGIGYTF.

V and J are TRBV11-3 and TRBJ2-3, with 8 bases identical to TRBD1. Germline trimming cut 4 bases from V and 3 bases from J; bases unmatched to any gene: 12. Germline CDR1 and CDR2: SGHNT and YENEEA. The CDR3 length is 17 residues. DNA for the CDR3: TGTGCCAGCAGCTCCACCATTGGACAGGGCCAAACAGATACGCAGTATTTT. Translation gives CASSSTIGQGQTDTQYF.